Reported below is one TCR beta chain. The antigen is unknown. This CDR3 is 13 amino acids long. The junction had 7 bases not matched to a gene; V was cut back by 6 bases and J by 5 bases. Looked up from germline, CDR1 is SQVTM and CDR2 is ANQGSEA. This entry belongs to a study of T cells in Graves' hyperthyroidism and ophthalmopathy. Study information: Before any treatment, at initial diagnosis, peripheral blood was collected. Notes on the study in general: Stable hyperthyroidism and ophthalmopathy were separated using 13 V-J signatures. Blood also contained most expanded thyroid clonotypes above 0.001.

What was amplified from RNA transcripts were TCR beta CDR3 regions. An initial round of RT-PCR targeting the TCR CDR3 relied on the HTBI primer set. TCRdb processed the multiplex PCR reads anew with MiXCR; each CDR3 protein has one entry. The sample contains around 500,000 distinct CDR3 sequences, approximately 14% of which appear only once. Stability of Graves' hyperthyroidism was defined as absent ophthalmopathy progression within 18 months. This clonotype was obtained from a woman in her 40s with Graves' hyperthyroidism. This chain connects TRBV29-1 to TRBJ1-2, with 9 bases fitting TRBD1. The sample was blood. The CDR3 spells CSVAGTGYYGYTF. CDR3 nucleotide sequence: TGCAGCGTGGCCGGGACAGGGTATTATGGCTACACCTTC.